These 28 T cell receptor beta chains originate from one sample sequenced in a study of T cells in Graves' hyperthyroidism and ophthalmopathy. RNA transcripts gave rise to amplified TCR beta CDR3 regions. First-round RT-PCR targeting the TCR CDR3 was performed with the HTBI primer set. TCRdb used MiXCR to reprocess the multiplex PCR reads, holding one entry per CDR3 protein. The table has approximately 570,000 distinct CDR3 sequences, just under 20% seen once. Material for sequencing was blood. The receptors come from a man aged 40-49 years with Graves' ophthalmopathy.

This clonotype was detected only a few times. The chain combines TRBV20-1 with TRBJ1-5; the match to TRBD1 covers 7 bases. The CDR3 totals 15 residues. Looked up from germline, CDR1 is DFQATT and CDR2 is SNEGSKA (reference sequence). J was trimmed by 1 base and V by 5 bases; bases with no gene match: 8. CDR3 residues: CSAAPQGLSNQPQHF. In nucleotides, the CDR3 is TGCAGTGCTGCCCCACAGGGGTTAAGCAATCAGCCCCAGCATTTT.

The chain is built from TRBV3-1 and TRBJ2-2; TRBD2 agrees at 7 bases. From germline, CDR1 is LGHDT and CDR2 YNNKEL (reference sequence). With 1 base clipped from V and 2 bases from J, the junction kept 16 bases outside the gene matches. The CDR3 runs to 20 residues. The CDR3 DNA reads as TGTGCCAGCAGCCAAGGTTTCGGTACTTGGCGGGAGAAAAACACCGGGGAGCTGTTTTTT. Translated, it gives CASSQGFGTWREKNTGELFF.

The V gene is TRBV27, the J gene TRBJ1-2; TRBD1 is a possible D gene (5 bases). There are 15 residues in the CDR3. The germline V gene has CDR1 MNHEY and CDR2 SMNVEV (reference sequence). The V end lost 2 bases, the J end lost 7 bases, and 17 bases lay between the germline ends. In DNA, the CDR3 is TGTGCCAGCAGTTTACGCGCAGGGTCCCACTCTGGCTACACCTTC. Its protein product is CASSLRAGSHSGYTF.

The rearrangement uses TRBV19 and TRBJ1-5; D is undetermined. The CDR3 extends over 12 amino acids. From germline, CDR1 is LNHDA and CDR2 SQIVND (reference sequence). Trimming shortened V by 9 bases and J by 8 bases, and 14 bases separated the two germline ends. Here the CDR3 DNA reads TGTGCCAGCCGGGTGGGGATCGAGCCCCAGCATTTT. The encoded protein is CASRVGIEPQHF.

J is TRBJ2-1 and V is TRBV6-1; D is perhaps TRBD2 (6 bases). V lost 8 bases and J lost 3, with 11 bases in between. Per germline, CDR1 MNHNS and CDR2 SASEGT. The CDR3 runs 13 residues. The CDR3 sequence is CASHSSDYNEQFF. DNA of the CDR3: TGTGCCAGCCACTCTAGCGACTACAATGAGCAGTTCTTC.

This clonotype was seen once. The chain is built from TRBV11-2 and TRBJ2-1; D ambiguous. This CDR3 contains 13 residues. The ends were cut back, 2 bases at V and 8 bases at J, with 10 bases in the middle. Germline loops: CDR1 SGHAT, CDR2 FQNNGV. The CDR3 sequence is CASSLTNRDEQFF. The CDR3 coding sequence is TGTGCCAGCAGCTTAACGAATCGGGATGAGCAGTTCTTC.

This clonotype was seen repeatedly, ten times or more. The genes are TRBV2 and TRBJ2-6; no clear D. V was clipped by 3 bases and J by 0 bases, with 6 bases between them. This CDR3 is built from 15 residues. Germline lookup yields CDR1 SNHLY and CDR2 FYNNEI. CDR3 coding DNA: TGTGCCAGCAGTGACAGTTTCTCTGGGGCCAACGTCCTGACTTTC. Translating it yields CASSDSFSGANVLTF.

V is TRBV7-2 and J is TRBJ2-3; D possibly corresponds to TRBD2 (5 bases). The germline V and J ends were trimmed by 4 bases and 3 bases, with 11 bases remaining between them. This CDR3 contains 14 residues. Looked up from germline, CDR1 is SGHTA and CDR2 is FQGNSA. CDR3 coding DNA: TGTGCCAGCAGCTACACCGGGAAGACAGATACGCAGTATTTT. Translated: CASSYTGKTDTQYF.

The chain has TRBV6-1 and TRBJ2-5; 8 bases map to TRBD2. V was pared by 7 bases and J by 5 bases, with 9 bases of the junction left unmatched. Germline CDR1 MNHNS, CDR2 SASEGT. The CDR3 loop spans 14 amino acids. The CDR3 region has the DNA TGTGCCAGCACCTTAGCGGGATTGGGGGAGACCCAGTACTTC. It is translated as CASTLAGLGETQYF.

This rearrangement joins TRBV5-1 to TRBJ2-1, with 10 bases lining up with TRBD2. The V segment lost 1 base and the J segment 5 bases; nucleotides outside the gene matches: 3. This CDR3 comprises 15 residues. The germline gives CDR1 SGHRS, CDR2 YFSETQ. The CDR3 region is CASSLTSGVNNEQFF. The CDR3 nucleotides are TGCGCCAGCAGCTTGACTAGCGGGGTCAACAATGAGCAGTTCTTC.

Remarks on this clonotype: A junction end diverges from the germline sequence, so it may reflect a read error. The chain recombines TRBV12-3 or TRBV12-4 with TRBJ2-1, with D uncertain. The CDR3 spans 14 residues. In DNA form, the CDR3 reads TGTGCCAGCAGTTTAGGTTCCCCCTCCAATGGGCAGTTCTTC. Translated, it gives CASSLGSPSNGQFF.

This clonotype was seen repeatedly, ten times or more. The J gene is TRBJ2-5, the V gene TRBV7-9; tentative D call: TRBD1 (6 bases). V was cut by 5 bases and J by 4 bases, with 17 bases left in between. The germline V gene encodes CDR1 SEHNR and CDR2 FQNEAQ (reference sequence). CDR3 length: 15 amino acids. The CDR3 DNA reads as TGTGCCAGCAGCCTCCCTACCAGGGGAAGAGAGACCCAGTACTTC. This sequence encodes CASSLPTRGRETQYF.

This CDR3 reads CASSDASRTGELFF. As DNA, the CDR3 is TGCGCCAGCAGTGATGCTAGCCGCACCGGGGAGCTGTTTTTT. The chain is built from TRBV10-1 and TRBJ2-2, with D possibly TRBD2 on 5 matching bases. Trimming cost V 3 bases and J 4 bases, with 9 bases left between them. CDR3 length: 14 amino acids. In germline, CDR1 is WNHNN, CDR2 SYGVQD (reference sequence).

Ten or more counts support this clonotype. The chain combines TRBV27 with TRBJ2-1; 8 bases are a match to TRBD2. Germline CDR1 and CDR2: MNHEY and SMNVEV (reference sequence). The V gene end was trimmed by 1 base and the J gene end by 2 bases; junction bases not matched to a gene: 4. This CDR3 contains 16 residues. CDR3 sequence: CASSLYIAGTYNEQFF. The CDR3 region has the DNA TGTGCCAGCAGTTTATATATAGCGGGGACCTACAATGAGCAGTTCTTC.

CDR3 region: CASSLQGARGYTF. For the CDR3, the DNA is TGTGCCAGCAGCCTCCAGGGGGCGCGGGGCTACACCTTC. V usage is TRBV7-9 and J usage is TRBJ1-2; TRBD1 aligns across 8 bases. Unmatched junction bases numbered 7, after V lost 5 bases and J lost 8 bases. CDR3 length: 13 amino acids. CDR1 is SEHNR and CDR2 is FQNEAQ in the germline V gene (reference sequence).

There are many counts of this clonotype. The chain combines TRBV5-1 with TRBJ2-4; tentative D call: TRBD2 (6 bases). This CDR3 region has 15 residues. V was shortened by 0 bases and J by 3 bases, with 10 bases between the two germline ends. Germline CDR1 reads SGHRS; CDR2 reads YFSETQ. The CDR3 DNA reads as TGCGCCAGCAGCTTGGCTGGGACTGGCAAAAACATTCAGTACTTC. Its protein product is CASSLAGTGKNIQYF.

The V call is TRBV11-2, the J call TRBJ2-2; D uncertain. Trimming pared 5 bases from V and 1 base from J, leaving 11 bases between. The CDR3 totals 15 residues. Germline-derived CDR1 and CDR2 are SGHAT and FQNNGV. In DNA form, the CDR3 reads TGTGCCAGCAGCCGCGGTAGGCTGAACACCGGGGAGCTGTTTTTT. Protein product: CASSRGRLNTGELFF. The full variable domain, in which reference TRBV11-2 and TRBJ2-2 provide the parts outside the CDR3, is EAGVAQSPRYKIIEKRQSVAFWCNPISGHATLYWYQQILGQGPKLLIQFQNNGVVDDSQLPKDRFSAERLKGVDSTLKIQPAKLEDSAVYLCASSRGRLNTGELFFGEGSRLTVL.

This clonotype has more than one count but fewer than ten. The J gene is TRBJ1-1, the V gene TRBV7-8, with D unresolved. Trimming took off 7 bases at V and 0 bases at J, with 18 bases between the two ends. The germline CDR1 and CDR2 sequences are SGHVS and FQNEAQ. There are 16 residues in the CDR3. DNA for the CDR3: TGTGCCAGCACCTCAATCCTTGGTTGGGTGAACACTGAAGCTTTCTTT. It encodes CASTSILGWVNTEAFF.

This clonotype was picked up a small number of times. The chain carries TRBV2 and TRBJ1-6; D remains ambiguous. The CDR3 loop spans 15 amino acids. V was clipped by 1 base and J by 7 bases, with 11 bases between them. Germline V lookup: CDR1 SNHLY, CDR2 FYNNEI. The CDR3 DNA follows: TGTGCCAGCAGTGAAGAGGCACACTCAAATTCACCCCTCCACTTT. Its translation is CASSEEAHSNSPLHF.

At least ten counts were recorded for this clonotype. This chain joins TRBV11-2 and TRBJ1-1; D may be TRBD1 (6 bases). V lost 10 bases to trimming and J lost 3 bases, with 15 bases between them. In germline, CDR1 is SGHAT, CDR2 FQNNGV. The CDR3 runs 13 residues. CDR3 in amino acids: CATHRVFDTEAFF. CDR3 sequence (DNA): TGTGCCACCCACAGGGTATTCGACACTGAAGCTTTCTTT.

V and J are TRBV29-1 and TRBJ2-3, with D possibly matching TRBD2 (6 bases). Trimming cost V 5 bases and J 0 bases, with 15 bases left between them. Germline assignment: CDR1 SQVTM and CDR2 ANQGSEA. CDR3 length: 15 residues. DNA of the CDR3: TGCAGCGTTCCAAAAGCGGGCGGCAGCACAGATACGCAGTATTTT. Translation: CSVPKAGGSTDTQYF.

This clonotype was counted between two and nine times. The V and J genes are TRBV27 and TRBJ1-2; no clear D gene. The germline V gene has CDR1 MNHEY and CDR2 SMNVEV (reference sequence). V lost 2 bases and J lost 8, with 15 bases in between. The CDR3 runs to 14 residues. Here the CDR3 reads CASSLSIRTDGYTF. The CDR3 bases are TGTGCCAGCAGTTTAAGTATCAGGACGGACGGCTACACCTTC.

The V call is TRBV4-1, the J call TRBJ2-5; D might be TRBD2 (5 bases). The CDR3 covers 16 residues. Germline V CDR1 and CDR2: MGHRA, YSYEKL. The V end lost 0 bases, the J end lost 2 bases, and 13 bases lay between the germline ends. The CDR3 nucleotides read TGCGCCAGCAGCCAAGATTCAGTTCCGGGGCAAGAGACCCAGTACTTC. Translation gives CASSQDSVPGQETQYF.

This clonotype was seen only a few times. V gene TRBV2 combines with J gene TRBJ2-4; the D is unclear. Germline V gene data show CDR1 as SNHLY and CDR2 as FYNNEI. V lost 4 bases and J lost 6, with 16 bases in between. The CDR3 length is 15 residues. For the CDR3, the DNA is TGTGCCAGCAGTGGCGCCGGGCCAGGCGGAAACATTCAGTACTTC. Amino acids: CASSGAGPGGNIQYF.

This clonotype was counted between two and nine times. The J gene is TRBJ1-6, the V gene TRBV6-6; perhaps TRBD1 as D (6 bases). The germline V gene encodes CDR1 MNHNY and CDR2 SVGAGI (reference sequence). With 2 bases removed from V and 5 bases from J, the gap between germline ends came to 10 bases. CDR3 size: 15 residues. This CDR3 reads CASSYQGWNNSPLHF. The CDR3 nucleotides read TGTGCCAGCAGTTACCAGGGGTGGAATAATTCACCCCTCCACTTT.

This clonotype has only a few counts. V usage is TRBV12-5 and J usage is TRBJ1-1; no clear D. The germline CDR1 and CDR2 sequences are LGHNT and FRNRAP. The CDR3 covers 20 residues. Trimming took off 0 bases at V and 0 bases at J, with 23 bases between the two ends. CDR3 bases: TGTGCTAGTGGTTTGGTACTCCCCCGAGTGGATCACGGGATGAACACTGAAGCTTTCTTT. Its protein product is CASGLVLPRVDHGMNTEAFF.

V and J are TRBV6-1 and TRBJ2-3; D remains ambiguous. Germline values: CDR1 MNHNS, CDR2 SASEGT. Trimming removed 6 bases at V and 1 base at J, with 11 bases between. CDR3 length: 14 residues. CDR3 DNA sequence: TGTGCCAGCAGGATGATCTGGGGCACAGATACGCAGTATTTT. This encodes CASRMIWGTDTQYF.

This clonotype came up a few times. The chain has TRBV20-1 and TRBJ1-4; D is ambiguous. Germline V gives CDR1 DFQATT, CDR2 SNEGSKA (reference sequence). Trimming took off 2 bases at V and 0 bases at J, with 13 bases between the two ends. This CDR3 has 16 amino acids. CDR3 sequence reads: CSARPPLGPTNEKLFF. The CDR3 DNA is TGCAGTGCTAGACCCCCATTAGGTCCAACTAATGAAAAACTGTTTTTT.